The table lists the clone carrying this T cell receptor (beta chain) with a few counts. V was clipped by 3 bases and J by 6 bases; unmatched bases: 13. This CDR3 is 17 amino acids long. CDR1 is LGHNA and CDR2 is YNFKEQ in the germline V gene. The data derive from a study of blood T cell repertoires in COVID-19. Study context: From T cells, B-cell-depleted T cells, or PBMCs came the material, which was cDNA or gDNA.

Sequencing was performed with immunoSEQ multiplex PCR; in TCRdb, only in-frame clones are kept and a portion is missing. Altogether 400,000 to 450,000 clones are present, 86% being singletons, with the ten largest covering roughly 1.4%. This chain joins TRBV4-2 and TRBJ1-1; TRBD1 agrees at 10 bases. The TCR was taken from a young woman with active or convalescent COVID-19. The sample was peripheral blood. CDR3: CASSHLGTGAGFSEAFF. In DNA, the CDR3 is TGTGCCAGCAGCCACCTAGGGACAGGGGCCGGTTTTTCTGAAGCTTTCTTT.